The 13 T cell receptor beta chains reported below all come from one sample, sequenced in a study of blood T cells in healthy people across ages (dated by TCRdb to the mid-2010s). The library was made by 5' RACE. Sequencing used an Illumina HiSeq 2500. A second PCR of roughly 6 to 12 cycles was performed with a sample-barcoded 5' primer and a J-beta primer mix. TCRdb reanalyzed the raw reads on its own, using fastp at Q25 for trimming and MiXCR for clone calling, and kept in-frame beta chains. One record per CDR3 amino acid sequence lists the most common genes and DNA. The sample includes under 1,000,000 distinct CDR3 sequences, with about 46% observed a single time. The ten largest clones add up to less than 20% of the sample. The sequenced sample was blood. The receptors were gathered from a man aged 80 or over in good health.

This chain links TRBV20-1 with TRBJ2-5; 11 bases fit TRBD2. The CDR3 is 13 residues long. From germline, CDR1 is DFQATT and CDR2 SNEGSKA (reference sequence). J gave up 6 bases and V 5 bases, and 5 bases lay outside the gene matches. In DNA form, the CDR3 reads TGCAGTGCTCTTAGCGGGAGGGGTAAGACCCAGTACTTC. It yields the protein CSALSGRGKTQYF.

The V call is TRBV20-1, the J call TRBJ2-7; D is ambiguous. The CDR3 covers 14 residues. Germline CDR1 is DFQATT and CDR2 is SNEGSKA (reference sequence). Trimming took 0 bases from V and 9 from J, leaving 18 bases between them. The CDR3 spells CSARDPITDAGQYF. The CDR3 DNA reads as TGCAGTGCTAGAGATCCGATAACTGATGCAGGGCAGTACTTC.

The gene calls are TRBV12-3 or TRBV12-4 and TRBJ2-7, with 12 bases matching TRBD2. The CDR3 covers 16 residues. V trimming: 7 bases; J trimming: 12 bases; junction bases outside the gene matches: 19. CDR3 sequence (DNA): TGTGCCAGCATCGCCCAAGGACTAGCGGGGACAAGGAGTGGGTACTTC. This encodes CASIAQGLAGTRSGYF.

This clonotype was seen at least ten times. The V and J genes are TRBV5-5 and TRBJ2-1; D might be TRBD1 (5 bases). CDR3 length: 18 amino acids. Germline assignment: CDR1 SGHKS and CDR2 YYEKEE (reference sequence). Trimming removed 0 bases at V and 2 bases at J, with 18 bases between. The CDR3 bases are TGTGCCAGCAGCTTGGACCCCCAGGGCACAAGGCCCTACAATGAGCAGTTCTTC. Encoded protein: CASSLDPQGTRPYNEQFF.

The chain has TRBV6-5 and TRBJ2-7, with 12 bases matching TRBD2. The CDR3 has 16 residues. Trimming at V came to 5 bases and at J to 7 bases, leaving 12 bases not matched to a gene. Per germline, CDR1 MNHEY and CDR2 SVGAGI. The CDR3 spells CASSTRLAGGPREQYF. For the CDR3, the DNA is TGTGCCAGCAGTACTCGGCTAGCGGGGGGGCCGCGGGAGCAGTACTTC.

The chain combines TRBV7-3 with TRBJ2-2; no clear D gene. The CDR3 consists of 14 residues. The V end was cut by 3 bases, the J end by 5 bases, with 10 bases between. Germline V gene lookup returns CDR1 SGHTA and CDR2 FQGTGA. The CDR3 loop reads CASSLVFGTGELFF. The CDR3 coding sequence is TGTGCCAGCAGCTTGGTGTTTGGAACCGGGGAGCTGTTTTTT.

The gene calls are TRBV28 and TRBJ1-2, with D possibly matching TRBD1 (6 bases). The CDR3 extends over 14 amino acids. V dropped 6 bases and J dropped 4 bases, with 15 bases sitting between them. Germline lookup yields CDR1 MDHEN and CDR2 SYDVKM. CDR3: CASRPPGALYGYTF. CDR3 DNA: TGTGCCAGCAGACCCCCAGGGGCACTCTATGGCTACACCTTC.

This clonotype was seen only a few times. This chain's CDR3 is CASSSTTGTSGTYNEQFF. The CDR3 DNA follows: TGTGCCAGCAGCTCTACTACCGGGACTAGCGGAACCTACAATGAGCAGTTCTTC. The chain has TRBV7-9 and TRBJ2-1, with 11 bases matching TRBD2. V gave up 4 bases and J gave up 2 bases; unmatched junction bases: 10. CDR3 length: 18 amino acids. Germline lookup yields CDR1 SEHNR and CDR2 FQNEAQ (reference sequence).

On this clonotype itself: Compared with germline, one end of the junction differs, possibly owing to a read error. This chain uses TRBV6-2 or TRBV6-3 with TRBJ1-5, with D possibly TRBD1 on 6 matching bases. Germline assignment: CDR1 MNHEY and CDR2 SVGEGT. The CDR3 runs to 15 residues. The CDR3 DNA is TGTGCCGGCAGTTCGACGAGGACAGTCAATCAGCCCCAGCATTTT. Its protein product is CAGSSTRTVNQPQHF.

The chain couples TRBV2 to TRBJ2-7, with 8 bases fitting TRBD2. The CDR3 is made up of 15 amino acids. Germline V CDR1 and CDR2: SNHLY, FYNNEI. Trimming at V came to 6 bases and at J to 3 bases, leaving 10 bases not matched to a gene. The CDR3 here is CASRSGKREFYEQYF. DNA for the CDR3: TGTGCCAGCAGGAGTGGTAAGCGGGAGTTCTACGAGCAGTACTTC.

This clonotype was detected only a few times. The V and J genes are TRBV7-2 and TRBJ2-1; 10 bases are a match to TRBD2. CDR1 is SGHTA and CDR2 is FQGNSA in the germline V gene. CDR3 length: 15 residues. The trim removed 5 bases at V and 9 bases at J, leaving 10 bases unmatched. CDR3 sequence reads: CASSIGLAERGEQFF. In nucleotides, the CDR3 is TGTGCCAGCAGCATTGGACTAGCGGAGAGGGGTGAGCAGTTCTTC.

Remarks on this clonotype: Given a much more abundant clone one base away, this may be a read error. V usage is TRBV11-2 and J usage is TRBJ2-7; D might be TRBD2 (6 bases). Germline V gene sequence: CDR1 SGHAT, CDR2 FQNNGV. The CDR3 runs 13 residues. Written as DNA, the CDR3 is TGTGCCCGCAGGCTAGTCGGGAGCCACGAGCAGTACTTC. Its translation is CARRLVGSHEQYF. Using reference TRBV11-2 and TRBJ2-7 for the parts outside the CDR3, the full variable domain is EAGVAQSPRYKIIEKRQSVAFWCNPISGHATLYWYQQILGQGPKLLIQFQNNGVVDDSQLPKDRFSAERLKGVDSTLKIQPAKLEDSAVYLCARRLVGSHEQYFGPGTRLTVT.

The rearrangement links TRBV7-9 to TRBJ1-4; D possibly corresponds to TRBD1 (5 bases). This CDR3 has 16 residues. The V end was cut by 2 bases, the J end by 11 bases, with 21 bases between. The germline gives CDR1 SEHNR, CDR2 FQNEAQ (reference sequence). The chain's CDR3 is CASSLWALRDHEKLFF. The CDR3 coding sequence is TGTGCCAGCAGCTTATGGGCACTCCGGGACCACGAGAAACTGTTTTTT.